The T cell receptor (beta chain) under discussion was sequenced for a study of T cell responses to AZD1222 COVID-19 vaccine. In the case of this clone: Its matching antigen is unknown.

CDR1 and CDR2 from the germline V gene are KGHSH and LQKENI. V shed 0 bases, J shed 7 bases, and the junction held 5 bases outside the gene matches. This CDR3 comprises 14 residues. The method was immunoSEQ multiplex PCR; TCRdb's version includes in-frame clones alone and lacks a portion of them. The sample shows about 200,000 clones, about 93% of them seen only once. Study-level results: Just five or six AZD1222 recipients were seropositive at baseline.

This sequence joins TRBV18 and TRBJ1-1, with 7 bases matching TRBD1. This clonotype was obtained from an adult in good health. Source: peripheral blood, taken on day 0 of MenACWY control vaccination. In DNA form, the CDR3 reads TGTGCCAGCTCACCACCGATGGGGGACAGTGAAGCTTTCTTT. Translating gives CASSPPMGDSEAFF.